These 15 T cell receptor beta chains share one sample of origin, sequenced in a study of OX40 agonist ivuxolimab in advanced cancers. TCRdb's copy holds only in-frame clones and misses some; the assay was immunoSEQ multiplex PCR. Of about 60,000 clones listed, approximately 86% are singletons. The sample was CD4+ or CD8+ T cells sorted from blood, taken in a trial of the OX40 agonist ivuxolimab. These receptor sequences come from an adult with an advanced solid tumor such as melanoma, head and neck, liver or kidney cancer.

This clone was counted a single time. The V gene is TRBV7-6, the J gene TRBJ1-5; D unclear. Germline assignment: CDR1 SGHVS and CDR2 FNYEAQ. The CDR3 has 14 residues. Trimming left V 1 base short and J 6 bases short, with 10 bases between. Written as DNA, the CDR3 is TGTGCCAGCAGCTTAGAGCTTTTGGGTCAGCCCCAGCATTTT. Protein sequence: CASSLELLGQPQHF.

V gene TRBV27 combines with J gene TRBJ1-2; 9 positions match TRBD1. CDR1 is MNHEY, CDR2 SMNVEV, per germline (reference sequence). The CDR3 consists of 15 residues. Trimming took 1 base from V and 4 from J; bases not matched to a gene: 4. The CDR3: CASSLLGQGLYGYTF. The CDR3, as DNA: TGTGCCAGCAGTTTATTGGGACAGGGCCTCTATGGCTACACCTTC.

This chain joins TRBV27 and TRBJ1-1; D is possibly TRBD1 (5 bases). V shed 4 bases and J shed 0 bases, with 18 bases lying between them. The CDR3 is 17 amino acids. The germline V gene has CDR1 MNHEY and CDR2 SMNVEV (reference sequence). The chain's CDR3 is CASSSAGTLPMNTEAFF. DNA of the CDR3: TGTGCCAGCAGTTCCGCCGGGACCTTACCCATGAACACTGAAGCTTTCTTT.

This chain links TRBV5-1 with TRBJ2-3, with D possibly being TRBD1 or TRBD2 (6 bases each). CDR3 length: 15 amino acids. Trimming took 4 bases from V and 2 from J, leaving 14 bases between them. Germline CDR1 and CDR2: SGHRS and YFSETQ. The CDR3 sequence is CASSGGQTFTDTQYF. CDR3 nucleotides: TGCGCCAGCAGCGGGGGGCAGACCTTCACAGATACGCAGTATTTT. The variable domain in full, completed from reference TRBV5-1 and TRBJ2-3, reads KAGVTQTPRYLIKTRGQQVTLSCSPISGHRSVSWYQQTPGQGLQFLFEYFSETQRNKGNFPGRFSGRQFSNSRSEMNVSTLELGDSALYLCASSGGQTFTDTQYFGPGTRLTVL.

The chain uses TRBV6-1 and TRBJ2-5, with TRBD1 identical over 7 bases. The CDR3 covers 15 residues. V dropped 8 bases and J dropped 5; count of bases not matched to a gene: 14. CDR1 and CDR2 from the germline V gene are MNHNS and SASEGT. This CDR3 reads CASLMGQLLVETQYF. CDR3 nucleotide sequence: TGTGCCAGCTTGATGGGACAGCTCCTAGTCGAGACCCAGTACTTC.

The V call is TRBV28, the J call TRBJ2-2; unclear D gene. Trimming cost V 3 bases and J 7 bases, with 0 bases left between them. The CDR3 consists of 10 residues. Germline assignment: CDR1 MDHEN and CDR2 SYDVKM. The CDR3, as DNA: TGTGCCAGCAGTTTCGGGGAGCTGTTTTTT. This translates into CASSFGELFF.

The chain carries TRBV4-3 and TRBJ2-7, with TRBD1 as a possible D gene (6 bases). There are 15 residues in the CDR3. Per the germline V gene, CDR1 is LGHNA and CDR2 is YSLEER. The ends were cut back, 0 bases at V and 3 bases at J, with 12 bases in the middle. The CDR3 DNA is TGCGCCAGCAGCCAAGAGGACAGACCTTTCTACGAGCAGTACTTC. It codes for CASSQEDRPFYEQYF.

The chain links TRBV4-2 to TRBJ1-1; maybe TRBD1 (5 bases). The CDR3 sequence is 19 residues long. In germline, CDR1 is LGHNA, CDR2 YNFKEQ. Trimming stripped 0 bases from V and 0 bases from J, with 20 bases between. The CDR3, as DNA: TGTGCCAGCAGCCAAGATTATTATGGAGACAGACGAATGAACACTGAAGCTTTCTTT. This sequence encodes CASSQDYYGDRRMNTEAFF.

The rearrangement joins TRBV4-1 to TRBJ1-1; D is perhaps TRBD1 (5 bases). The V end was cut by 6 bases, the J end by 4 bases, with 12 bases between. This CDR3 region has 13 residues. The germline gives CDR1 MGHRA, CDR2 YSYEKL. CDR3: CASSPRQSTEAFF. In DNA, the CDR3 is TGCGCCAGCAGTCCCCGACAGAGCACTGAAGCTTTCTTT.

This chain joins TRBV5-6 and TRBJ2-1; no clear D gene. The CDR3 is 15 amino acids. Trimming took off 1 base at V and 6 bases at J, with 14 bases between the two ends. Germline V gene data show CDR1 as SGHDT and CDR2 as YYEEEE. CDR3 in amino acids: CASSLLVGRPNEQFF. In DNA form, the CDR3 reads TGTGCCAGCAGCTTGTTGGTTGGAAGGCCCAATGAGCAGTTCTTC.

V gene TRBV15 combines with J gene TRBJ1-4; D not certain. Germline assignment: CDR1 LNHNV and CDR2 YYDKDF (reference sequence). The V end lost 3 bases, the J end lost 0 bases, and 11 bases lay between the germline ends. The CDR3 is 16 residues long. The CDR3 nucleotides read TGTGCCACCAGCAGGAGCCCTGGAGCAACTAATGAAAAACTGTTTTTT. It codes for CATSRSPGATNEKLFF.

This clone was counted a few times. The genes are TRBV11-2 and TRBJ1-5; D is undetermined. Trimming left V 4 bases short and J 2 bases short, with 3 bases between. CDR1 and CDR2 from the germline V gene are SGHAT and FQNNGV. The CDR3 has 12 amino acids. The CDR3 is CASSSGNQPQHF. The CDR3 nucleotides are TGTGCCAGCAGCTCGGGCAATCAGCCCCAGCATTTT.

The genes are TRBV7-3 and TRBJ2-5; 7 bases fit TRBD2. CDR1 and CDR2 (germline): SGHTA, FQGTGA. The V segment lost 2 bases and the J segment 1 base; nucleotides outside the gene matches: 7. The length of the CDR3 is 16 residues. The CDR3 sequence is CASSLGGGMAQETQYF. CDR3 coding DNA: TGTGCCAGCAGCTTAGGGGGAGGGATGGCCCAAGAGACCCAGTACTTC.

This clone was detected once. This chain connects TRBV7-3 to TRBJ2-7; 7 positions match TRBD1. The V gene end was trimmed by 1 base and the J gene end by 5 bases; junction bases not matched to a gene: 5. Germline V CDR1 and CDR2: SGHTA, FQGTGA. CDR3 length: 14 residues. The CDR3 loop reads CASSLRGTGDEQYF. The DNA for the CDR3 is TGTGCCAGCAGCTTAAGGGGCACAGGGGACGAGCAGTACTTC.

This sequence joins TRBV7-8 and TRBJ1-2; TRBD1 might be the D (6 bases). CDR3 length equals 11 residues. Per germline, CDR1 SGHVS and CDR2 FQNEAQ. V lost 6 bases, J lost 8 bases, and 10 bases lay in between. CDR3 DNA: TGTGCCAGCAGACAGGGTTGGGGCTACACCTTC. Amino acid sequence: CASRQGWGYTF.